Here is one T cell receptor (beta chain) with its context. Germline V gene sequence: CDR1 SGHTA, CDR2 FQGNSA. The CDR3 consists of 16 residues. With 4 bases clipped from V and 8 bases from J, the junction kept 7 bases outside the gene matches. This entry belongs to a study of T cell changes during pregnancy in multiple sclerosis. TCRdb's copy holds only in-frame clones and misses some; the assay was immunoSEQ multiplex PCR. The sample lists tens of thousands of clones, roughly 91% seen once, with 1% to 1.5% in the top ten. The origin of this receptor is a female donor in good health, enrolled as a control in a pregnancy study. The genes are TRBV7-2 and TRBJ2-1; 14 bases map to TRBD2. The sample here was peripheral blood, taken after pregnancy. Here the CDR3 reads CASSSRTSGGRDEQFF. The DNA of the CDR3 is TGTGCCAGCAGCTCACGGACTAGCGGGGGGCGGGATGAGCAGTTCTTC.